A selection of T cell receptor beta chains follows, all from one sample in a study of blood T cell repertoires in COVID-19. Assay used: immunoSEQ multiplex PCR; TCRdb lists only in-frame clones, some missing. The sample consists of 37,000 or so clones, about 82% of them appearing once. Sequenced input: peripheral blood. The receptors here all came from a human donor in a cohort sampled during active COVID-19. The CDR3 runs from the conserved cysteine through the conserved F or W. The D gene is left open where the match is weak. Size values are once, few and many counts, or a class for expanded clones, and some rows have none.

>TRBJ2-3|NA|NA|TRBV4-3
CASSQGGVGGTDTQYF
TGCGCCAGCAGCCAAGGGGGCGTAGGGGGCACAGATACGCAGTATTTT
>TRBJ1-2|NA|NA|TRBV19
CASRTGGNGYTF
TGTGCCAGTAGGACGGGGGGGAATGGCTACACCTTC
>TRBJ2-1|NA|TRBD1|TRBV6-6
CASSPEGQYNEQFF
TGTGCCAGCAGTCCCGAGGGACAGTACAATGAGCAGTTCTTC
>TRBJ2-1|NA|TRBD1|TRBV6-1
CASSATTGALRNEQFF
TGTGCCAGCAGTGCAACTACAGGGGCGCTTCGAAATGAGCAGTTCTTC
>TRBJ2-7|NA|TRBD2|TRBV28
CASSIVAGLSYEQYF
TGTGCCAGCAGTATAGTAGCGGGGCTCTCCTACGAGCAGTACTTC
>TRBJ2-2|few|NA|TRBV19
CASKGPGDGELFF
TGTGCCAGTAAGGGCCCGGGGGACGGGGAGCTGTTTTTT
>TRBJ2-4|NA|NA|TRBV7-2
CASSLQAADKNIQYF
TGTGCCAGCAGCCTCCAAGCTGCTGACAAAAACATTCAGTACTTC
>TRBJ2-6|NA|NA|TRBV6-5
CASSLSNSGANVLTF
TGTGCCAGCAGTCTGAGCAACTCTGGGGCCAACGTCCTGACTTTC
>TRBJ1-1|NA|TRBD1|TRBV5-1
CASSPGTVSTEAFF
TGCGCCAGCAGCCCCGGGACAGTGAGCACTGAAGCTTTCTTT
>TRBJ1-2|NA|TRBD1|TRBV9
CASSPEGQNYGYTF
TGTGCCAGCAGCCCAGAGGGACAGAACTATGGCTACACCTTC
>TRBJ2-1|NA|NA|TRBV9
CASSVVGGNNEQFF
TGTGCCAGCAGCGTAGTGGGGGGAAACAATGAGCAGTTCTTC
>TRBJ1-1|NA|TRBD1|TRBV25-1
CASSQTGSFTEAFF
TGTGCCAGCAGTCAGACAGGGTCTTTTACTGAAGCTTTCTTT
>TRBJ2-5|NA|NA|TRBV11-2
CASSLLRETQYF
TGTGCCAGCAGCTTACTCAGAGAGACCCAGTACTTC
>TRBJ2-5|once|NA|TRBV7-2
CASSLRNSYGETQYF
TGTGCCAGCAGTCTTAGGAACAGCTATGGGGAGACCCAGTACTTC
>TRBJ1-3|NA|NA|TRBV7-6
CASSLDSGISGNTIYF
TGTGCCAGCAGCTTAGATAGCGGAATATCTGGAAACACCATATATTTT
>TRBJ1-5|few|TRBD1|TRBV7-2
CASSNTGVGQPQHF
TGTGCCAGCAGCAACACAGGGGTTGGTCAGCCCCAGCATTTT
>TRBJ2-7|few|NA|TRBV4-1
CASRPIGGEQYF
TGCGCCAGCAGACCTATAGGGGGAGAGCAGTACTTC
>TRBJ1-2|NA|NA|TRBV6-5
CASSYTGKGGYTF
TGTGCCAGCAGTTACACAGGGAAGGGCGGCTACACCTTC
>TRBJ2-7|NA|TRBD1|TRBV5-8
CASSLGQVPSYEQYF
TGTGCCAGCAGCTTAGGACAGGTCCCCTCCTACGAGCAGTACTTC